Sequencing of this T cell receptor (beta chain) was carried out in a study of blood T cell repertoires in COVID-19. Study as a whole: The cDNA or gDNA used as material had been derived from T cells, B-cell-depleted T cells, or PBMCs.

Residents of 24 US areas, aged roughly 18 to 90 years, made up the participants. People in the exposed group encountered a COVID-19 case within 2 weeks before entering the study. Germline V lookup: CDR1 SGHVS, CDR2 FQNEAQ. The CDR3 is made up of 18 amino acids. V lost 2 bases and J lost 1; bases outside the gene matches: 13. In the study's own analysis: Estimation of nucleated cell counts was performed using reference gene primer amplification. Sequencing was performed with immunoSEQ multiplex PCR; in TCRdb, only in-frame clones are kept and a portion is missing. Clone size and V and J calls were adopted from that table, with D and trimming inferred from the DNA. Of some 340,000 clones listed, roughly 90% are singletons.

This receptor was identified in a woman in her 30s who had been exposed to COVID-19. The chain recombines TRBV7-8 with TRBJ2-7; 8 bases fit TRBD1. Material for sequencing was PBMCs or T cells enriched from blood (not recorded which). This CDR3 reads CASSLTRTGPDWSYEQYF. CDR3 coding DNA: TGTGCCAGCAGCTTAACCCGGACAGGGCCAGATTGGTCCTACGAGCAGTACTTC. The whole variable domain, filled in from reference TRBV7-8 and TRBJ2-7, reads GAGVSQSPRYKVAKRGQDVALRCDPISGHVSLFWYQQALGQGPEFLTYFQNEAQLDKSGLPSDRFFAERPEGSVSTLKIQRTQQEDSAVYLCASSLTRTGPDWSYEQYFGPGTRLTVT.